This T cell receptor beta chain was captured by sequencing in a study of blood T cell repertoires in COVID-19. Study-wide background: COVID-19 samples from acute and convalescent phases originated in the United States, Italy and Spain. Sources were T cells, B-cell-depleted T cells, or PBMCs; the material itself was cDNA or gDNA.

Original analysis: Cell counts per sample came from amplifying reference gene primers. Some clones are missing from TCRdb's copy, which holds only in-frame ones; the method was immunoSEQ multiplex PCR. V and J calls and clone size are copied from that table; D and trimming were computed from the DNA. The repertoire includes around 370,000 clones, 88% of them detected once, and around 1.2% sits in the top ten. Participant age was roughly 18 to 100 years, and participants resided in fewer than 25 US areas. Germline V gene lookup returns CDR1 SGHTA and CDR2 FQGNSA. Trimming left V 5 bases short and J 1 base short, with 9 bases between. The CDR3 runs 15 residues.

The chain combines TRBV7-2 with TRBJ2-6; possibly TRBD1 for D (5 bases). The specimen sequenced was PBMCs or T cells enriched from blood (not recorded which). This sequence originates from a woman aged 18-30 years who had recovered from COVID-19. CDR3 sequence reads: CASSPQGSGANVLTF. The CDR3, as DNA: TGTGCCAGCAGCCCGCAGGGTTCTGGGGCCAACGTCCTGACTTTC.